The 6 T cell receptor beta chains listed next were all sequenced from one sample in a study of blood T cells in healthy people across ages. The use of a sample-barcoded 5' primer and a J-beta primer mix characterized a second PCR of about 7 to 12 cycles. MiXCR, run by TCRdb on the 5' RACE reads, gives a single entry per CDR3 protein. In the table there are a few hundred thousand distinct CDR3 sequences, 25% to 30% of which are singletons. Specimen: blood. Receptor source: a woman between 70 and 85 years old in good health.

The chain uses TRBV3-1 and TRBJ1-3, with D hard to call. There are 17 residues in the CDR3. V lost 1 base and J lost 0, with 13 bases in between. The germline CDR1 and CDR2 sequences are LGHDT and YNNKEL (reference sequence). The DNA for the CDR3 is TGTGCCAGCAGCCAAGGGTCCCGGGAGCGCTCTGGAAACACCATATATTTT. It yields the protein CASSQGSRERSGNTIYF.

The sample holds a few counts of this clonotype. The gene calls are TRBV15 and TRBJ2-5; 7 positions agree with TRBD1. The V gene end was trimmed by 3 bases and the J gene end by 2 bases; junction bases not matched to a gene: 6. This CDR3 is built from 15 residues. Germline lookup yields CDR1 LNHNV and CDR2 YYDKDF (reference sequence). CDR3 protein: CATSSGDRAQETQYF. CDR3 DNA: TGTGCCACCAGCAGTGGTGACAGGGCGCAAGAGACCCAGTACTTC.

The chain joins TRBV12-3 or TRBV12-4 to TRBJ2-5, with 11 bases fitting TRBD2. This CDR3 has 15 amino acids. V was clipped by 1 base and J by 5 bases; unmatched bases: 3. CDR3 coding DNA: TGTGCCAGCAGTTTAGGTACTAGCGGGAGTGAGACCCAGTACTTC. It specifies CASSLGTSGSETQYF.

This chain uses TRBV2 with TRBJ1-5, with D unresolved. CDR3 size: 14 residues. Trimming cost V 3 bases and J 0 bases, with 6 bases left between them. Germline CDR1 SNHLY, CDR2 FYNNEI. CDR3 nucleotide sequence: TGTGCCAGCAGTGACCAGTTTAGCAATCAGCCCCAGCATTTT. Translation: CASSDQFSNQPQHF.

The CDR3 DNA sequence: TGCGCCAGCTCAGGCACGGGCAACTCCTACGAGCAGTACTTC. Translated: CASSGTGNSYEQYF. The chain uses TRBV5-1 and TRBJ2-7; D is ambiguous. The germline gives CDR1 SGHRS, CDR2 YFSETQ. Trimming left V 7 bases short and J 0 bases short, with 14 bases between. The length of the CDR3 is 14 residues.

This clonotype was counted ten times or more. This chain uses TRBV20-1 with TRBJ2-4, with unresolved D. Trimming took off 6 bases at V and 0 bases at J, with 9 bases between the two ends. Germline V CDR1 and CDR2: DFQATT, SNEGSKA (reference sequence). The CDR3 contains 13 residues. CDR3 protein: CSAPFLAKNIQYF. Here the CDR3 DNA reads TGCAGTGCCCCATTTCTAGCCAAAAACATTCAGTACTTC.